This TCR beta chain is drawn from a study of blood T cell repertoires in COVID-19. Overall study: Sources were T cells, B-cell-depleted T cells, or PBMCs; the material itself was cDNA or gDNA.

Study processing details: For nucleated cells, counts were estimated from reference gene primer amplification. Here immunoSEQ multiplex PCR was the method, and the copy in TCRdb shows in-frame clones only, minus some. That table gives V, J and clone size, and the DNA gave D and trimming. The table records 250,000 to 400,000 clones, 88% of them present only once. The CDR3 runs 16 residues. Germline-derived CDR1 and CDR2 are MNHNY and SVGAGI (reference sequence). Trimming shortened V by 2 bases and J by 2 bases, and 13 bases separated the two germline ends. Seattle participants joined during active infection and were tracked over time.

Sequencing was performed on peripheral blood. The sequence came from a woman aged 25 to 39 with COVID-19, enrolled during active disease. The chain recombines TRBV6-6 with TRBJ1-5; D possibly corresponds to TRBD1 (5 bases). The CDR3 spells CASSYGAGEGNQPQHF. Written as DNA, the CDR3 is TGTGCCAGCAGTTACGGGGCAGGAGAGGGCAATCAGCCCCAGCATTTT.